What follows describes a single TCR beta chain. Antigen specificity is unknown. This CDR3 spans 15 amino acids. CDR1 and CDR2 (germline): MNHNS, SASEGT. The V and J ends lost 6 bases and 8 bases, in that order; junction bases with no gene match: 10. These data are taken from a study of cytomegalovirus exposure and HLA in healthy donors. Study-wide results and limits: Later work found most CMV-associated TCR beta chains apparently HLA-restricted. The authors enumerated roughly 160 TCR beta chains as linked to cytomegalovirus. It emerged from a later analysis that several of the most significant clusters appeared to be linked to common viral pathogens.

It was with 60 Vbeta and 13 Jbeta primers that the PCR ran. TCRdb keeps only in-frame clones here, not all; method: immunoSEQ multiplex PCR. The data show 150,000 to 200,000 clones, with 87% seen just once and about 1% held by the top ten. The specimen was PBMCs. This receptor was obtained from a boy aged 2-9 years in good health and CMV-seronegative. J is TRBJ1-4 and V is TRBV6-1; 9 nucleotides agree with TRBD1. The CDR3 DNA reads TGTGCCAGCAGCCCGCCGGGACAGGGTAAGGAAAAACTGTTTTTT. It encodes CASSPPGQGKEKLFF.